Listed here are 2 T cell receptor beta chains from one sample, sequenced in a study of T cell responses to AZD1222 COVID-19 vaccine. Using immunoSEQ multiplex PCR, the repertoire was profiled, and TCRdb retains in-frame clones only, with some absent. The sample consists of 100,000 to 150,000 clones, about 92% of them appearing once. The specimen comprised peripheral blood, sampled 28 days after the second AZD1222 dose. The receptors come from an adult who received the AZD1222 COVID-19 vaccine.

The chain carries TRBV30 and TRBJ1-4; perhaps TRBD1 as D (5 bases). From germline, CDR1 is GTSNPN and CDR2 SVGIG (reference sequence). V shed 4 bases and J shed 3 bases, with 9 bases lying between them. CDR3 size: 13 residues. CDR3 loop: CAWIDSANEKLFF. The CDR3, as DNA: TGTGCCTGGATCGACAGTGCTAATGAAAAACTGTTTTTT.

The chain combines TRBV19 with TRBJ2-2; D is ambiguous. The length of the CDR3 is 12 residues. With 1 base removed from V and 7 bases from J, the gap between germline ends came to 4 bases. CDR1 and CDR2 from the germline V gene are LNHDA and SQIVND (reference sequence). Written as DNA, the CDR3 is TGTGCCAGTAGTATAGCCGGCGGGGAGCTGTTTTTT. It encodes CASSIAGGELFF.